This record concerns one T cell receptor (beta chain) sequence. The antigen remains undetermined. This sample stems from a study of T cells after posttransplantation cyclophosphamide. Overall study findings and caveats: Skin or GI-infiltrating T cells shared few TRB sequences with blood. Donor CD8+ memory clones often dominated recipient blood repertoires at later times. Recipient CMV seropositivity and CMV reactivation strongly tracked TRB clonality.

Germline V gene lookup returns CDR1 SGDLS and CDR2 YYNGEE. V lost 0 bases to trimming and J lost 2 bases, with 10 bases between them. The CDR3 spans 15 residues. Treatment was busulfan-fludarabine conditioning, a marrow graft, and cyclophosphamide on days +3 and +4. The assay was immunoSEQ multiplex PCR, and TCRdb's table has in-frame clones only and misses some. The sample gives 23,000 or so clones, less than 90% of which show up once; 9.5% to 13% is in the top ten. The clonotype was recovered from a female patient aged 25-40 years who received an allogeneic stem cell transplant from an unrelated donor, was CMV-positive, and had no GVHD. Some T cells may be graft donor cells. Source: PBMCs, taken after allogeneic stem cell transplant with posttransplant cyclophosphamide. The V and J genes are TRBV9 and TRBJ2-3; tentative D call: TRBD2 (6 bases). CDR3 bases: TGTGCCAGCAGCGTAGGACGGGGGTTCACAGATACGCAGTATTTT. Encoded protein: CASSVGRGFTDTQYF.